The present TCR beta chain was sequenced within a study of T cells in Graves' hyperthyroidism and ophthalmopathy. Lactation, pregnancy, other autoimmune disease or uncontrolled infection excluded patients. Diagnosing involved the use of clinical symptoms, serum thyroxine and TRAb, thyroid ultrasound and orbital computed tomography. The source material, RNA transcripts, was used to amplify TCR beta CDR3 regions. A set of HTBI primers served as the primers for a first-round RT-PCR of the TCR CDR3. TCRdb used MiXCR to reprocess the multiplex PCR reads, holding one entry per CDR3 protein. The table records about 480,000 distinct CDR3 sequences, about 15% of them present only once. This clonotype has at least ten counts. V was cut by 5 bases and J by 2 bases, with 15 bases left in between. Looked up from germline, CDR1 is MNHNS and CDR2 is SASEGT. The CDR3 sequence is 15 residues long.

The rearrangement uses TRBV6-1 and TRBJ1-2; D gene unclear. The sequencing input was blood. This TCR was sampled from a woman aged 18-29 years with Graves' hyperthyroidism. The CDR3 nucleotides are TGTGCCAGCAGTCGCGGACCGGACGGCAACTATGGCTACACCTTC. This codes for CASSRGPDGNYGYTF.